Shown below are 16 T cell receptor beta chains from a single sample sequenced in a study of T cells in Graves' hyperthyroidism and ophthalmopathy. Regions amplified from RNA transcripts were the TCR beta CDR3 regions. First-round RT-PCR of the TCR CDR3 relied on the HTBI primer set. TCRdb re-analysed the multiplex PCR reads in MiXCR, keeping a single row per CDR3 protein. The sample contains about 640,000 distinct CDR3 sequences, nearly 45% of which appear only once. The sample was peripheral blood or thyroid tissue (not recorded which). The receptors come from an adult man with Graves' disease, either hyperthyroidism or ophthalmopathy (not recorded which).

This clonotype was detected ten times or more. The chain combines TRBV20-1 with TRBJ1-5; D call uncertain. V lost 0 bases and J 4 bases, leaving 4 bases between the germline ends. CDR1 is DFQATT and CDR2 is SNEGSKA in the germline V gene (reference sequence). The CDR3 covers 12 residues. CDR3 in DNA: TGCAGTGCTAGAGATGTAAATCAGCCCCAGCATTTT. Translation gives CSARDVNQPQHF.

The chain employs TRBV10-3 and TRBJ1-6; 9 bases are a match to TRBD1. CDR1 and CDR2 from the germline V gene are ENHRY and SYGVKD. V was pared by 10 bases and J by 8 bases, with 3 bases of the junction left unmatched. The CDR3 loop spans 12 amino acids. CDR3 in amino acids: CATWTGDSPLHF. As DNA, the CDR3 is TGTGCCACCTGGACAGGGGATTCACCCCTCCACTTT.

Comment on this clonotype: Being one base from a much bigger clone, this may be a read error. The genes are TRBV7-8 and TRBJ1-1; D is unclear. Germline V gives CDR1 SGHVS, CDR2 FQNEAQ. The CDR3 spans 14 residues. The V end was cut by 11 bases, the J end by 1 base, with 17 bases between. The CDR3 bases are TGTGCCGGCATGAGAGAGGGCTCGAACACTGAAGCTTTCTTT. This codes for CAGMREGSNTEAFF.

This clonotype has at least ten counts. CDR3 nucleotide sequence: TGTGCCAGCGCCGTGGACACTGAAGCTTTCTTT. Protein product: CASAVDTEAFF. V gene TRBV2 combines with J gene TRBJ1-1; D is unresolved. The CDR3 runs 11 residues. Trimming removed 8 bases at V and 3 bases at J, with 7 bases between. Germline V gene lookup returns CDR1 SNHLY and CDR2 FYNNEI.

The V gene is TRBV14, the J gene TRBJ1-2; 7 nucleotides match TRBD1. This CDR3 spans 13 amino acids. The J segment lost 8 bases and the V segment lost 4 bases, leaving 7 bases of the junction unmatched. Germline assignment: CDR1 SGHDN and CDR2 FVKESK. Written as DNA, the CDR3 is TGTGCCAGCAGCCTACAGGGGTTCAGCGGCTACACCTTC. Translating it yields CASSLQGFSGYTF.

This clonotype was counted many times. CDR3 loop: CASSPPFGYTF. In nucleotides, the CDR3 is TGTGCCAGCAGCCCACCTTTTGGCTACACCTTC. This chain uses TRBV7-8 with TRBJ1-2; D is unresolved. The length of the CDR3 is 11 residues. Trimming took 5 bases from V and 7 from J, leaving 8 bases between them. The V gene's germline CDR1 is SGHVS and CDR2 FQNEAQ.

Ten or more counts support this clonotype. This sequence joins TRBV24-1 and TRBJ2-7; tentative D call: TRBD1 (5 bases). The CDR3 is 13 residues long. From germline, CDR1 is KGHDR and CDR2 SFDVKD. Between the trimmed V and J ends, which lost 0 bases and 3 bases, there was a span of 5 bases. The CDR3 loop reads CATSDLRGYEQYF. The CDR3 bases are TGTGCCACCAGTGATTTGAGGGGCTACGAGCAGTACTTC.

Comment on this clonotype: A much larger clonotype is one base distant, so this may be a read error. The chain carries TRBV14 and TRBJ1-5; D gene ambiguous. V gave up 3 bases and J gave up 4 bases, with 7 bases separating them. Germline lookup yields CDR1 SGHDN and CDR2 FVKESK. This CDR3 comprises 13 residues. The CDR3 loop reads CASSHSENQPQHF. The CDR3 nucleotides are TGTGCCAGCAGCCATTCCGAGAATCAGCCCCAGCATTTT.

A few counts support this clonotype. The chain carries TRBV2 and TRBJ2-3; 9 bases align to TRBD2. The CDR3 consists of 13 residues. Germline V gene lookup returns CDR1 SNHLY and CDR2 FYNNEI. With 8 bases clipped from V and 3 bases from J, the junction kept 3 bases outside the gene matches. This chain's CDR3 is CASDLAGTDTQYF. The CDR3 DNA reads TGTGCCAGCGACCTAGCGGGGACAGATACGCAGTATTTT. Full variable domain (outside the CDR3, taken from reference TRBV2 and TRBJ2-3): EPEVTQTPSHQVTQMGQEVILRCVPISNHLYFYWYRQILGQKVEFLVSFYNNEISEKSEIFDDQFSVERPDGSNFTLKIRSTKLEDSAMYFCASDLAGTDTQYFGPGTRLTVL.

This clonotype was counted ten times or more. This chain links TRBV29-1 with TRBJ2-2; TRBD1 might be the D (6 bases). This CDR3 spans 12 amino acids. Germline lookup yields CDR1 SQVTM and CDR2 ANQGSEA. V was clipped by 5 bases and J by 3 bases, with 7 bases between them. The DNA for the CDR3 is TGCAGCGTTAACAGGGACACCGGGGAGCTGTTTTTT. Its translation is CSVNRDTGELFF.

This clonotype showed up many times. V usage is TRBV7-2 and J usage is TRBJ2-7, with TRBD1 as a possible D gene (5 bases). The CDR3 loop spans 14 amino acids. CDR1 is SGHTA, CDR2 FQGNSA, per germline. With 2 bases removed from V and 2 bases from J, the gap between germline ends came to 10 bases. In nucleotides, the CDR3 is TGTGCCAGCAGCTTAAACGCAGGGACCTACGAGCAGTACTTC. It is translated as CASSLNAGTYEQYF.

The V and J genes are TRBV20-1 and TRBJ1-1; the match to TRBD1 covers 8 bases. Germline V gene sequence: CDR1 DFQATT, CDR2 SNEGSKA (reference sequence). The CDR3 sequence is 14 residues long. The V and J ends lost 0 bases and 5 bases, in that order; junction bases with no gene match: 5. The DNA for the CDR3 is TGCAGTGCTAGAGATCTACAGGGGGTGACTGAAGCTTTCTTT. It codes for CSARDLQGVTEAFF.

The rearrangement uses TRBV7-8 and TRBJ1-2; 8 bases are a match to TRBD1. V dropped 1 base and J dropped 7; count of bases not matched to a gene: 11. The CDR3 has 16 amino acids. Germline values: CDR1 SGHVS, CDR2 FQNEAQ. The CDR3, as DNA: TGTGCCAGCAGCTTAGAGTCGGCGGCAGGGGGCCGTGGCTACACCTTC. It encodes CASSLESAAGGRGYTF. The entire variable domain, with the rest obtained from reference TRBV7-8 and TRBJ1-2, is as follows: GAGVSQSPRYKVAKRGQDVALRCDPISGHVSLFWYQQALGQGPEFLTYFQNEAQLDKSGLPSDRFFAERPEGSVSTLKIQRTQQEDSAVYLCASSLESAAGGRGYTFGSGTRLTVV.

This clonotype occurred a few times. The rearrangement joins TRBV12-3 or TRBV12-4 to TRBJ1-5; no clear D gene. Trimming pared 5 bases from V and 4 bases from J, leaving 15 bases between. The CDR3 contains 15 residues. The DNA of the CDR3 is TGTGCCAGCAGTCCTCGCGGGGTCTTTAATCAGCCCCAGCATTTT. Translating it yields CASSPRGVFNQPQHF.

The chain combines TRBV14 with TRBJ1-1; D remains unclear. Trimming removed 1 base from V and 8 bases from J, with 8 bases in between. CDR1 is SGHDN and CDR2 is FVKESK in the germline V gene. This CDR3 is built from 12 residues. The CDR3 DNA follows: TGTGCCAGCAGCCAAGCCCGCGGAGAAGCTTTCTTT. Amino acids: CASSQARGEAFF. The full variable domain, with the rest looked up from reference TRBV14 and TRBJ1-1, is EAGVTQFPSHSVIEKGQTVTLRCDPISGHDNLYWYRRVMGKEIKFLLHFVKESKQDESGMPNNRFLAERTGGTYSTLKVQPAELEDSGVYFCASSQARGEAFFGQGTRLTVV.

This clonotype was picked up a small number of times. The chain carries TRBV5-1 and TRBJ2-7; the D gene could be TRBD1 or TRBD2 (5 bases each). The CDR3 runs to 15 residues. Looked up from germline, CDR1 is SGHRS and CDR2 is YFSETQ. V was shortened by 0 bases and J by 5 bases, with 15 bases between the two germline ends. This CDR3 is CASSLARPLGDEQYF. CDR3 DNA sequence: TGCGCCAGCAGCTTGGCCAGGCCCTTGGGGGACGAGCAGTACTTC.